This T cell receptor (beta chain) was profiled in a study of blood T cell repertoires in COVID-19. This CDR3 comprises 13 residues. The junction had 9 bases not matched to a gene; V was cut back by 7 bases and J by 7 bases. In the authors' methods: Reference gene primer amplification gave nucleated cell count estimates. Clones were read by immunoSEQ multiplex PCR, and TCRdb kept only the in-frame ones, dropping some. That table is the source of V, J and clone size, and D and trimming were worked out from the DNA. The profile shows roughly 290,000 clones, under 85% of them singletons. This chain joins TRBV12-3 or TRBV12-4 and TRBJ1-2; 7 nucleotides align to TRBD1. The source of this sequence is a human donor with COVID-19, enrolled during active disease. The donor label of this sample is uncertain. The sequenced sample consisted of peripheral blood. CDR3 region: CASNNDRAVGYTF. For the CDR3, the DNA is TGTGCCAGCAACAATGACAGGGCGGTTGGCTACACCTTC.